A selection of T cell receptor beta chains follows, all from one sample in a study of glioma-infiltrating T cells after dendritic cell vaccination. TCRdb's table, derived via immunoSEQ multiplex PCR, lists solely in-frame clones and lacks some. The sample holds 90,000 to 95,000 clones; approximately 75% are singletons and the top ten take roughly 2.1%. The sample was blood, taken after dendritic cell vaccination. These receptors were obtained from a human donor with glioblastoma. Each CDR3 is given with its conserved first and last residue. D genes are given only for firm matches.

D gene	V gene	J gene	CDR3 DNA	CDR3 protein
.	TRBV18	TRBJ2-1	TGTGCCAGCTCACCTCCCGGCAGGGAGCAGTTCTTC	CASSPPGREQFF
.	TRBV4-2	TRBJ1-4	TGTGCCAGCAGCCAAGAAGTTTCTGCAGGGTATAATGAAAAACTGTTTTTT	CASSQEVSAGYNEKLFF
.	TRBV14	TRBJ2-1	TGTGCCAGCAGCCAGGAGAGGATCGCCTCCTACAATGAGCAGTTCTTC	CASSQERIASYNEQFF
.	TRBV30	TRBJ1-4	TGTGCCTGGAGTACACCCAGGGCACCTGAAAAACTGTTTTTT	CAWSTPRAPEKLFF
.	TRBV11-2	TRBJ1-2	TGTGCCAGCAGCCCCACGGGCTATGGCTACACCTTC	CASSPTGYGYTF
.	TRBV13	TRBJ1-2	TGTGCCAGCAGGATACGGGGAGCCTATGGCTACACCTTC	CASRIRGAYGYTF
.	TRBV21-1	TRBJ2-1	TGTGCCAGCAGCCCTGAAGGGGAACTCTTCCGATCCAATGAGCAGTTCTTC	CASSPEGELFRSNEQFF
TRBD1	TRBV5-1	TRBJ1-2	TGCGCCAGCAGCGTACTTACAGGGGAATCTAACTATGGCTACACCTTC	CASSVLTGESNYGYTF
TRBD2	TRBV6-1	TRBJ2-5	TGTGCCAGCACCCCAGCGGGGCAAGAAGAGACCCAGTACTTC	CASTPAGQEETQYF
.	TRBV18	TRBJ2-7	TGTGCCAGCTCACCACAGGCAGGGGCCGCCTACGAGCAGTACTTC	CASSPQAGAAYEQYF
.	TRBV7-9	TRBJ2-1	TGTGCCAGCAGCTTAGGGGAGGGGGGGCTGTTCTTC	CASSLGEGGLFF